Listed below are T cell receptor beta chains from one sample, sequenced in a study of blood T cell repertoires in COVID-19. Sequencing used immunoSEQ multiplex PCR; TCRdb keeps in-frame clones, though not all of them. The sample has 250,000 to 350,000 clones; under 95% are singletons. Specimen: PBMCs or T cells enriched from blood (not recorded which). Source of these receptors: a woman aged 25-40 years who had recovered from COVID-19. CDR3s include the opening cysteine and the closing phenylalanine or tryptophan. The D gene is left open where the match is weak. Only some rows state a clone size, as once, few, many or a class for expanded clones.

clone size: -
J gene: TRBJ1-2
D gene: -
V gene: TRBV10-3
CDR3 protein: CAISDGIGGYTF
CDR3 DNA: TGTGCCATCAGTGACGGGATAGGTGGCTACACCTTC

clone size: -
J gene: TRBJ2-7
D gene: -
V gene: TRBV3-1/TRBV3-2
CDR3 protein: CASSHNTNSYEQYF
CDR3 DNA: TGTGCCAGCAGCCACAATACAAACTCCTACGAGCAGTACTTC

clone size: -
J gene: TRBJ2-1
D gene: TRBD1
V gene: TRBV5-1
CDR3 protein: CASSSGTGGDEQFF
CDR3 DNA: TGCGCCAGCAGCTCCGGGACAGGGGGTGATGAGCAGTTCTTC

clone size: few
J gene: TRBJ1-2
D gene: TRBD1
V gene: TRBV29-1
CDR3 protein: CSVGTGRGDGYTF
CDR3 DNA: TGCAGCGTTGGGACAGGACGTGGGGACGGCTACACCTTC

clone size: -
J gene: TRBJ1-1
D gene: -
V gene: TRBV7-9
CDR3 protein: CASSQGLPLAEAFF
CDR3 DNA: TGTGCCAGCAGCCAGGGACTCCCGCTGGCTGAAGCTTTCTTT

clone size: -
J gene: TRBJ2-3
D gene: TRBD1
V gene: TRBV27
CDR3 protein: CASSLDRERDTQYF
CDR3 DNA: TGTGCCAGCAGTTTAGACAGGGAGCGTGATACGCAGTATTTT

clone size: -
J gene: TRBJ1-3
D gene: -
V gene: TRBV7-9
CDR3 protein: CASSLWSGQGNTIYF
CDR3 DNA: TGTGCCAGCAGCTTATGGTCAGGCCAAGGAAACACCATATATTTT

clone size: -
J gene: TRBJ2-1
D gene: TRBD2
V gene: TRBV4-2
CDR3 protein: CASSQEGLAAGGNEQFF
CDR3 DNA: TGTGCCAGCAGCCAAGAAGGACTAGCCGCCGGGGGGAATGAGCAGTTCTTC

clone size: -
J gene: TRBJ2-7
D gene: -
V gene: TRBV3-1/TRBV3-2
CDR3 protein: CASSWAEGANEQYF
CDR3 DNA: TGTGCCAGCAGTTGGGCAGAGGGTGCGAACGAGCAGTACTTC

clone size: -
J gene: TRBJ2-3
D gene: TRBD2
V gene: TRBV5-1
CDR3 protein: CASMLGTSGFTDTQYF
CDR3 DNA: TGCGCCAGCATGCTTGGGACTAGCGGTTTCACAGATACGCAGTATTTT

clone size: -
J gene: TRBJ1-4
D gene: TRBD1
V gene: TRBV10-3
CDR3 protein: CATRTGEREKLFF
CDR3 DNA: TGTGCCACCCGGACAGGGGAAAGGGAAAAACTGTTTTTT

clone size: once
J gene: TRBJ1-6
D gene: TRBD1
V gene: TRBV6-5
CDR3 protein: CASRRDRGWPLHF
CDR3 DNA: TGTGCCAGCAGGCGGGACAGGGGCTGGCCCCTCCACTTT

clone size: -
J gene: TRBJ2-7
D gene: TRBD2
V gene: TRBV5-1
CDR3 protein: CASSLEAGTSYEQYF
CDR3 DNA: TGCGCCAGCAGCTTGGAAGCGGGGACTTCCTACGAGCAGTACTTC

clone size: -
J gene: TRBJ2-7
D gene: TRBD1
V gene: TRBV5-1
CDR3 protein: CASSLDGQGPYEQYF
CDR3 DNA: TGCGCCAGCAGCTTGGACGGACAGGGACCCTACGAGCAGTACTTC

clone size: -
J gene: TRBJ2-2
D gene: -
V gene: TRBV6-5
CDR3 protein: CASSSQGTFITGELFF
CDR3 DNA: TGTGCCAGCAGTTCACAGGGTACATTTATTACCGGGGAGCTGTTTTTT

clone size: -
J gene: TRBJ1-6
D gene: TRBD1
V gene: TRBV6-4
CDR3 protein: CASSPTGGNSPLHF
CDR3 DNA: TGTGCCAGCAGTCCTACAGGGGGGAATTCACCCCTCCACTTT

clone size: -
J gene: TRBJ2-1
D gene: -
V gene: TRBV29-1
CDR3 protein: CSVVRGGSDNEQFF
CDR3 DNA: TGCAGCGTTGTTAGGGGGGGATCCGACAATGAGCAGTTCTTC

clone size: few
J gene: TRBJ1-5
D gene: -
V gene: TRBV28
CDR3 protein: CASSPGGAHQPQHF
CDR3 DNA: TGTGCCAGCAGTCCCGGGGGGGCCCATCAGCCCCAGCATTTT

clone size: -
J gene: TRBJ2-1
D gene: TRBD2
V gene: TRBV9
CDR3 protein: CASSSSGLSYNEQFF
CDR3 DNA: TGTGCCAGCAGTTCTAGCGGACTATCCTACAATGAGCAGTTCTTC

clone size: -
J gene: TRBJ1-3
D gene: -
V gene: TRBV28
CDR3 protein: CASSFREGRNTIYF
CDR3 DNA: TGTGCCAGCAGTTTCCGGGAAGGTCGTAACACCATATATTTT

clone size: -
J gene: TRBJ1-1
D gene: -
V gene: TRBV5-1
CDR3 protein: CASSVQGTEAFF
CDR3 DNA: TGCGCCAGCAGCGTTCAGGGGACTGAAGCTTTCTTT

clone size: -
J gene: TRBJ1-2
D gene: -
V gene: TRBV27
CDR3 protein: CASSFRVKGYTF
CDR3 DNA: TGTGCCAGCAGTTTTCGCGTGAAAGGCTACACCTTC

clone size: -
J gene: TRBJ1-6
D gene: -
V gene: TRBV27
CDR3 protein: CASSFQGGSPLHF
CDR3 DNA: TGTGCCAGCAGTTTCCAGGGCGGCTCACCCCTCCACTTT

clone size: -
J gene: TRBJ1-5
D gene: TRBD1
V gene: TRBV28
CDR3 protein: CASSRTGARQPQHF
CDR3 DNA: TGTGCCAGCAGTCGGACAGGGGCTCGACAGCCCCAGCATTTT

clone size: -
J gene: TRBJ2-7
D gene: TRBD2
V gene: TRBV5-1
CDR3 protein: CASSLEVAGAVEQYF
CDR3 DNA: TGCGCCAGCAGCTTGGAGGTAGCGGGAGCTGTCGAGCAGTACTTC

clone size: -
J gene: TRBJ1-2
D gene: -
V gene: TRBV28
CDR3 protein: CASSLQGGYGYTF
CDR3 DNA: TGTGCCAGCAGTTTACAGGGCGGTTATGGCTACACCTTC

clone size: -
J gene: TRBJ2-7
D gene: -
V gene: TRBV10-2
CDR3 protein: CASCPGGREQYF
CDR3 DNA: TGCGCCAGCTGTCCGGGGGGCCGGGAGCAGTACTTC

clone size: -
J gene: TRBJ2-7
D gene: TRBD2
V gene: TRBV11-2
CDR3 protein: CASSSGLAGDSYEQYF
CDR3 DNA: TGTGCCAGCAGCTCCGGACTAGCGGGGGATTCCTACGAGCAGTACTTC

clone size: -
J gene: TRBJ1-2
D gene: -
V gene: TRBV12-3/TRBV12-4
CDR3 protein: CASSETGYGYTF
CDR3 DNA: TGTGCCAGCAGCGAAACAGGGTATGGCTACACCTTC

clone size: once
J gene: TRBJ2-1
D gene: TRBD2
V gene: TRBV4-1
CDR3 protein: CASSQRTGGLDEQFF
CDR3 DNA: TGCGCCAGCAGCCAACGGACGGGGGGGCTGGATGAGCAGTTCTTC

clone size: -
J gene: TRBJ2-4
D gene: TRBD2
V gene: TRBV2
CDR3 protein: CASRLAKLAKNIQYF
CDR3 DNA: TGTGCCAGCAGACTAGCGAAACTAGCCAAAAACATTCAGTACTTC

clone size: -
J gene: TRBJ1-2
D gene: TRBD1
V gene: TRBV5-1
CDR3 protein: CASRRTRDRINYGYTF
CDR3 DNA: TGCGCCAGCAGGAGAACCCGGGACAGAATTAACTATGGCTACACCTTC

clone size: -
J gene: TRBJ1-1
D gene: TRBD1
V gene: TRBV6-2/TRBV6-3
CDR3 protein: CASSYSIGTGGAYTEAFF
CDR3 DNA: TGTGCCAGCAGTTACTCGATCGGGACAGGGGGCGCATACACTGAAGCTTTCTTT

clone size: -
J gene: TRBJ2-2
D gene: -
V gene: TRBV27
CDR3 protein: CASSLRAGWELFF
CDR3 DNA: TGTGCCAGCAGTCTCCGGGCAGGGTGGGAGCTGTTTTTT

clone size: -
J gene: TRBJ1-2
D gene: -
V gene: TRBV20-1
CDR3 protein: CSVYNYGYTF
CDR3 DNA: TGCAGTGTATATAACTATGGCTACACCTTC

clone size: -
J gene: TRBJ1-1
D gene: TRBD1
V gene: TRBV11-1
CDR3 protein: CASSIQGLTEAFF
CDR3 DNA: TGTGCCAGCAGCATACAGGGGCTTACTGAAGCTTTCTTT

clone size: once
J gene: TRBJ2-5
D gene: TRBD1
V gene: TRBV7-9
CDR3 protein: CASSLALGQYQETQYF
CDR3 DNA: TGTGCCAGCAGCTTAGCTTTGGGACAGTATCAAGAGACCCAGTACTTC

clone size: -
J gene: TRBJ2-3
D gene: -
V gene: TRBV6-5
CDR3 protein: CASSSGDSSTDTQYF
CDR3 DNA: TGTGCCAGCAGTTCGGGGGACTCCAGCACAGATACGCAGTATTTT

clone size: -
J gene: TRBJ1-1
D gene: -
V gene: TRBV6-4
CDR3 protein: CASSSGDRENTEAFF
CDR3 DNA: TGTGCCAGCAGTTCGGGGGACCGGGAGAACACTGAAGCTTTCTTT

clone size: once
J gene: TRBJ1-6
D gene: -
V gene: TRBV4-3
CDR3 protein: CASSQEDSLNSPLHF
CDR3 DNA: TGCGCCAGCAGCCAAGAAGACAGCCTTAATTCACCCCTCCACTTT

clone size: -
J gene: TRBJ2-4
D gene: -
V gene: TRBV7-9
CDR3 protein: CASSPPPGVQVGDIQYF
CDR3 DNA: TGTGCCAGCAGCCCGCCTCCGGGGGTACAGGTTGGGGACATTCAGTACTTC

clone size: -
J gene: TRBJ2-7
D gene: -
V gene: TRBV28
CDR3 protein: CATGDRNGYEQYF
CDR3 DNA: TGTGCCACCGGTGACAGGAACGGCTACGAGCAGTACTTC

clone size: -
J gene: TRBJ1-1
D gene: -
V gene: TRBV7-9
CDR3 protein: CASSLNGGTEAFF
CDR3 DNA: TGTGCCAGCAGCCTAAATGGGGGGACTGAAGCTTTCTTT

clone size: -
J gene: TRBJ1-6
D gene: -
V gene: TRBV14
CDR3 protein: CASSLTLGYSPLHF
CDR3 DNA: TGTGCCAGCAGCCTAACCCTCGGGTATTCACCCCTCCACTTT

clone size: -
J gene: TRBJ2-1
D gene: -
V gene: TRBV19
CDR3 protein: CASLSGDNEQFF
CDR3 DNA: TGTGCCAGCCTTAGCGGAGACAATGAGCAGTTCTTC

clone size: -
J gene: TRBJ2-1
D gene: -
V gene: TRBV7-2
CDR3 protein: CASILTDLPSREQFF
CDR3 DNA: TGTGCCAGCATTCTAACCGATCTACCCTCCCGTGAGCAGTTCTTC

clone size: -
J gene: TRBJ1-2
D gene: -
V gene: TRBV5-4
CDR3 protein: CASSLARGRAYGYTF
CDR3 DNA: TGTGCCAGCAGCTTGGCTAGGGGCAGGGCTTATGGCTACACCTTC

clone size: -
J gene: TRBJ2-2
D gene: -
V gene: TRBV7-8
CDR3 protein: CASREGGHTGELFF
CDR3 DNA: TGTGCCAGCAGAGAGGGAGGTCATACCGGGGAGCTGTTTTTT

clone size: -
J gene: TRBJ1-2
D gene: -
V gene: TRBV7-2
CDR3 protein: CASSLGDSYGYTF
CDR3 DNA: TGTGCCAGCAGCTTAGGTGACAGCTATGGCTACACCTTC

clone size: -
J gene: TRBJ1-2
D gene: -
V gene: TRBV12-5
CDR3 protein: CALGLYGYTF
CDR3 DNA: TGTGCCCTAGGCCTCTATGGCTACACCTTC

clone size: once
J gene: TRBJ1-5
D gene: -
V gene: TRBV7-3
CDR3 protein: CASSSTWGGSNQPQHF
CDR3 DNA: TGTGCCAGCAGCTCAACCTGGGGGGGATCCAATCAGCCCCAGCATTTT

clone size: once
J gene: TRBJ1-3
D gene: -
V gene: TRBV4-1
CDR3 protein: CASRQGSISVENTIYF
CDR3 DNA: -

clone size: -
J gene: TRBJ1-1
D gene: TRBD1
V gene: TRBV28
CDR3 protein: CASRPFKWEGGTTEAFF
CDR3 DNA: TGTGCCAGCCGACCCTTTAAATGGGAAGGGGGCACCACTGAAGCTTTCTTT

clone size: once
J gene: TRBJ1-3
D gene: -
V gene: TRBV10-1
CDR3 protein: CASSDPGGGRDTIYF
CDR3 DNA: TGCGCCAGCAGTGATCCCGGGGGAGGGCGAGACACCATATATTTT